This is a list of T cell receptor beta chains from one sample in a study of cytomegalovirus exposure and HLA in healthy donors. Sequencing was performed with immunoSEQ multiplex PCR; in TCRdb, only in-frame clones are kept and a portion is missing. The sample records approximately 240,000 clones, around 89% being singletons. The sequencing input was PBMCs. Receptors were obtained from a woman aged 18-35 years in good health and CMV-seronegative. CDR3s include the opening cysteine and the closing phenylalanine or tryptophan. D genes are given only for firm matches. Clone size is given for some rows only: seen once, a few or many times, or a class if the clone is expanded.

j_call clone_size d_call v_call cdr3_aa cdr3_nt
TRBJ1-2 NA NA TRBV11-1 CASSLDAGPNYGYTF TGTGCCAGCAGCTTAGATGCAGGGCCTAACTATGGCTACACCTTC
TRBJ1-4 few NA TRBV19 CASSMKRVNEKLFF TGTGCCAGTAGTATGAAGAGGGTTAATGAAAAACTGTTTTTT
TRBJ2-3 NA NA TRBV5-4 CASSSPTRTDTQYF TGTGCCAGCAGCTCCCCAACTCGCACAGATACGCAGTATTTT
TRBJ2-3 NA NA TRBV5-8 CASSLSDTQYF TGTGCCAGCAGCTTGAGCGATACGCAGTATTTT
TRBJ2-3 NA NA TRBV9 CASSVDQAGNTDTQYF TGTGCCAGCAGCGTAGATCAGGCGGGGAACACAGATACGCAGTATTTT
TRBJ2-1 NA TRBD2 TRBV9 CASSVGLAGVNEQFF TGTGCCAGCAGCGTAGGACTAGCGGGAGTAAATGAGCAGTTCTTC
TRBJ1-2 few NA TRBV9 CASSVEGTPKAYGYTF TGTGCCAGCAGCGTAGAAGGGACACCCAAGGCCTATGGCTACACCTTC
TRBJ1-5 NA TRBD1 TRBV19 CASSMRGQGVDQPQHF TGTGCCAGTAGTATGAGGGGACAGGGTGTTGATCAGCCCCAGCATTTT
TRBJ2-7 NA TRBD2 TRBV11-2 CASSLGLAETRWYEQYF TGTGCCAGCAGCCTAGGACTAGCGGAGACGCGTTGGTACGAGCAGTACTTC
TRBJ2-1 NA NA TRBV9 CASSVDLFGAGANEQFF TGTGCCAGCAGCGTAGACTTATTTGGCGCGGGGGCCAATGAGCAGTTCTTC
TRBJ1-1 once NA TRBV4-2 CASRRETVNTEAFF TGTGCCAGCAGGAGAGAGACAGTGAACACTGAAGCTTTCTTT
TRBJ2-3 NA TRBD1 TRBV18 CASSPNRGGDTQYF TGTGCCAGCTCACCGAACAGGGGTGGAGATACGCAGTATTTT
TRBJ2-3 NA NA TRBV5-1 CASSLDSNTDTQYF TGCGCCAGCAGCCTGGACAGCAACACAGATACGCAGTATTTT
TRBJ2-7 NA NA TRBV12-5 CAATDEQYF TGTGCTGCAACGGACGAGCAGTACTTC
TRBJ1-2 NA TRBD1 TRBV30 CAWSHPGQGHNYGYTF TGTGCCTGGAGTCACCCCGGACAGGGGCACAACTATGGCTACACCTTC
TRBJ2-3 NA NA TRBV9 CASSVTGFTDTQYF TGTGCCAGCAGCGTTACAGGGTTCACGGATACGCAGTATTTT
TRBJ1-1 NA TRBD1 TRBV11-2 CASSHPGTGGTEAFF TGTGCCAGCAGTCATCCCGGGACAGGGGGCACTGAAGCTTTCTTT
TRBJ2-3 NA NA TRBV10-3 CAISEVGYGPADTQYF TGTGCCATCAGTGAAGTTGGATATGGTCCAGCGGATACGCAGTATTTT
TRBJ1-1 NA NA TRBV5-8 CASSPGELILMNTEAFF TGTGCCAGCAGCCCGGGGGAGCTGATACTTATGAACACTGAAGCTTTCTTT
TRBJ1-1 NA NA TRBV25-1 CASSESGRVSNTEAFF TGTGCCAGCAGTGAATCGGGCAGGGTATCGAACACTGAAGCTTTCTTT
TRBJ1-2 NA TRBD1 TRBV27 CASSPTGGGYGYTF TGTGCCAGCAGTCCTACAGGGGGCGGCTATGGCTACACCTTC
TRBJ1-5 NA NA TRBV7-2 CASSLVSGVGQPQHF TGTGCCAGCAGCTTAGTTTCGGGGGTCGGCCAGCCCCAGCATTTT
TRBJ1-3 NA NA TRBV4-1 CASSQGRQFSSGNTIYF TGCGCCAGCAGCCAAGGTCGACAGTTTAGCTCTGGAAACACCATATATTTT
TRBJ1-5 NA TRBD1 TRBV7-9 CASSTGQGNQPQHF TGTGCCAGCAGCACTGGACAGGGCAATCAGCCCCAGCATTTT
TRBJ2-1 NA TRBD1 TRBV5-5 CASSLRDRGYNEQFF TGTGCCAGCAGCCTCCGGGACAGGGGATACAATGAGCAGTTCTTC
TRBJ1-4 NA TRBD1 TRBV5-1 CASSSYRGQGGVEKLFF TGCGCCAGCAGCTCATACCGAGGTCAGGGGGGAGTTGAAAAACTGTTTTTT
TRBJ1-1 NA NA TRBV4-2 CASSQDYGGRTEAFF TGTGCCAGCAGCCAAGATTATGGAGGACGCACTGAAGCTTTCTTT
TRBJ2-6 NA NA TRBV4-3 CASGADFSGANVLTF TGCGCCAGCGGGGCGGATTTCTCTGGGGCCAACGTCCTGACTTTC
TRBJ2-5 NA TRBD1 TRBV5-6 CASSLVDRDQETQYF TGTGCCAGCAGCTTGGTTGACAGGGACCAAGAGACCCAGTACTTC
TRBJ2-1 NA TRBD2 TRBV5-1 CASSLRAGGINEQFF TGCGCCAGCAGCCTTCGAGCGGGAGGGATTAATGAGCAGTTCTTC
TRBJ2-2 NA TRBD1 TRBV5-1 CASSLAGTGNTGELFF TGCGCCAGCAGCTTGGCGGGGACAGGGAACACCGGGGAGCTGTTTTTT
TRBJ2-1 NA TRBD2 TRBV6-4 CASSRGTSGPYNEQFF TGTGCCAGCAGCCGTGGGACTAGCGGTCCCTACAATGAGCAGTTCTTC
TRBJ2-7 NA TRBD1 TRBV6-5 CASSRQRWDRWVF TGTGCCAGCAGCCGACAGCGATGGGACAGGTGGGTCTTC
TRBJ2-7 NA NA TRBV2 CASDPGARTYEQYF TGTGCCAGCGATCCTGGGGCGCGAACCTACGAGCAGTACTTC
TRBJ1-5 once NA TRBV6-5 CASAGMGNQPQHF TGTGCCAGCGCGGGGATGGGCAATCAGCCCCAGCATTTT
TRBJ2-3 NA TRBD2 TRBV6-5 CASGQRESYTDTQYF TGTGCCAGCGGTCAGCGGGAGAGCTACACAGATACGCAGTATTTT
TRBJ2-6 NA NA TRBV7-2 CASTSSGANVLTF TGTGCCAGCACTAGCTCTGGGGCCAACGTCCTGACTTTC
TRBJ2-5 few TRBD2 TRBV6-5 CASSSGTSGSSAQYF TGTGCCAGCAGTTCAGGGACTAGCGGGAGTTCGGCCCAGTACTTC
TRBJ1-6 few NA TRBV2 CASSEGGRGFNSPLHF TGTGCCAGCAGTGAAGGAGGGAGGGGGTTTAATTCACCCCTCCACTTT
TRBJ2-3 NA TRBD1 TRBV10-1 CASSEEGAIDTQYF TGCGCCAGCAGTGAGGAGGGGGCGATAGATACGCAGTATTTT
TRBJ2-1 NA TRBD2 TRBV7-2 CASSLRGLAYNEQFF TGTGCCAGCAGCTTGCGGGGACTAGCCTACAATGAGCAGTTCTTC
TRBJ2-3 NA NA TRBV14 CASSPRQAHHTDTQYF TGTGCCAGCAGCCCGCGACAGGCGCACCACACAGATACGCAGTATTTT
TRBJ1-1 few TRBD1 TRBV6-1 CASSEGTGAAEAFF TGTGCCAGCAGTGAAGGCACAGGGGCGGCTGAAGCTTTCTTT
TRBJ1-2 NA NA TRBV7-8 CASSRSGANYGYTF TGTGCCAGCAGCCGCTCGGGAGCCAACTATGGCTACACCTTC